What follows are 30 T cell receptor beta chains derived from one specimen sequenced in a study of coeliac disease. The table came from immunoSEQ multiplex PCR; TCRdb's copy has only in-frame clones and leaves some out. Of about 8,000 clones listed, about three fifths were seen once; the top ten hold around a tenth. The specimen sequenced was intraepithelial lymphocytes from the gut. The source is a woman aged 55-75 years with celiac disease.

The rearrangement uses TRBV9 and TRBJ2-1, with 7 bases aligning to TRBD1. From germline, CDR1 is SGDLS and CDR2 YYNGEE. The CDR3 covers 13 residues. J was trimmed by 6 bases and V by 0 bases; bases with no gene match: 0. This CDR3 reads CASSVDRGNEQFF. CDR3 DNA: TGTGCCAGCAGCGTAGACAGGGGCAATGAGCAGTTCTTC.

V and J are TRBV21-1 and TRBJ2-5; the table's D gene call, TRBD2, was not cross checked with the DNA. TRBV21-1 is assigned pseudogene status. The CDR3 is 15 amino acids. CDR3 sequence reads: CASSQSGRLLETQYF. CDR3 in DNA: TGTGCCAGCAGCCAAAGCGGGAGGCTCTTAGAGACCCAGTACTTC.

The genes are TRBV6-6 and TRBJ1-6; perhaps TRBD1 as D (6 bases). The CDR3 extends over 14 amino acids. The germline V gene encodes CDR1 MNHNY and CDR2 SVGAGI (reference sequence). Trimming shortened V by 6 bases and J by 9 bases, and 15 bases separated the two germline ends. CDR3 sequence (DNA): TGTGCCAGCAGAGAACAGGGTCGTGCTTCACCCCTCCACTTT. Translating it yields CASREQGRASPLHF.

A few counts support this clone. The chain links TRBV30 to TRBJ2-7; 7 bases fit TRBD2. Trimming cost V 2 bases and J 4 bases; bases outside gene matches: 5. Germline lookup yields CDR1 GTSNPN and CDR2 SVGIG (reference sequence). The CDR3 is 13 amino acids. The CDR3 sequence is CAWSSGMGYEQYF. In DNA form, the CDR3 reads TGTGCCTGGAGTAGCGGGATGGGTTACGAGCAGTACTTC. Full variable domain (remainder filled in from reference TRBV30 and TRBJ2-7): SQTIHQWPATLVQPVGSPLSLECTVEGTSNPNLYWYRQAAGRGLQLLFYSVGIGQISSEVPQNLSASRPQDRQFILSSKKLLLSDSGFYLCAWSSGMGYEQYFGPGTRLTVT.

The chain couples TRBV4-1 to TRBJ1-2; weak D call: TRBD1 (6 bases). The germline V gene encodes CDR1 MGHRA and CDR2 YSYEKL. The V end was cut by 3 bases, the J end by 4 bases, with 12 bases between. This CDR3 is built from 14 residues. The CDR3 sequence: CASSQDARGYGYTF. DNA for the CDR3: TGCGCCAGCAGCCAGGACGCCAGGGGCTATGGCTACACCTTC.

This clone was counted between two and nine times. The chain couples TRBV7-2 to TRBJ1-1, with D unresolved. The CDR3 contains 14 residues. The V and J ends lost 2 bases and 1 base respectively, with 8 bases between them. The germline gives CDR1 SGHTA, CDR2 FQGNSA. The chain's CDR3 is CASSLRGRNTEAFF. The DNA for the CDR3 is TGTGCCAGCAGCTTACGAGGTCGGAACACTGAAGCTTTCTTT.

The chain recombines TRBV29-1 with TRBJ1-1; TRBD1 matches at 12 bases. The CDR3 has 17 residues. CDR1 and CDR2 (germline): SQVTM, ANQGSEA. J was trimmed by 4 bases and V by 4 bases; bases with no gene match: 13. The CDR3 protein is CSVGKPGQGASSTEAFF. The CDR3 DNA reads TGCAGCGTTGGAAAACCGGGACAGGGGGCTTCATCCACTGAAGCTTTCTTT.

This clone was detected once. The chain is built from TRBV5-1 and TRBJ2-7; D gene unclear. Trimming shortened V by 2 bases and J by 3 bases, and 6 bases separated the two germline ends. The germline CDR1 and CDR2 sequences are SGHRS and YFSETQ. The CDR3 has 12 residues. The CDR3 sequence: CASSFADYEQYF. The CDR3 DNA is TGCGCCAGCAGCTTCGCAGACTACGAGCAGTACTTC.

This clone was detected a few times. The chain links TRBV11-3 to TRBJ2-1; TRBD1 matches at 8 bases. V shed 5 bases, J shed 2 bases, and the junction held 14 bases outside the gene matches. The CDR3 runs 18 residues. Looked up from germline, CDR1 is SGHNT and CDR2 is YENEEA. This CDR3 reads CASSLRGPVQGAYNEQFF. CDR3 coding DNA: TGTGCCAGCAGCCTAAGAGGTCCGGTACAGGGGGCCTACAATGAGCAGTTCTTC.

The CDR3 bases are TGTGCCAGCAGTTTATCTACAGGGGGCGACGATAATTCACCCCTCCACTTT. It codes for CASSLSTGGDDNSPLHF. V gene TRBV28 combines with J gene TRBJ1-6; 9 bases match TRBD1. Germline V gene sequence: CDR1 MDHEN, CDR2 SYDVKM. The CDR3 is 17 residues long. The V gene end was trimmed by 1 base and the J gene end by 5 bases; junction bases not matched to a gene: 6.

The V and J genes are TRBV5-6 and TRBJ2-1; D may be TRBD1 (6 bases). The germline CDR1 and CDR2 sequences are SGHDT and YYEEEE. This CDR3 region has 12 residues. Trimming took off 7 bases at V and 3 bases at J, with 8 bases between the two ends. CDR3 bases: TGTGCCAGCTTGACAGGCTACAATGAGCAGTTCTTC. Translating gives CASLTGYNEQFF.

This clone occurred once. The chain couples TRBV5-4 to TRBJ2-6, with a possible D match to TRBD1 (6 bases). Trimming took 4 bases from V and 0 from J, leaving 11 bases between them. CDR1 SGHNT and CDR2 YYREEE come from the germline V gene (reference sequence). This CDR3 region has 16 residues. The CDR3 sequence is CASSRDISSGANVLTF. The CDR3, as DNA: TGTGCCAGCAGCAGGGACATTAGCTCTGGGGCCAACGTCCTGACTTTC.

The chain is built from TRBV2 and TRBJ2-7, with 10 nucleotides matching TRBD1. Trimming removed 4 bases from V and 6 bases from J; junction bases left unmatched: 6. From germline, CDR1 is SNHLY and CDR2 FYNNEI. CDR3 size: 14 residues. Here the CDR3 reads CASSVGTGVGEQYF. In nucleotides, the CDR3 is TGTGCCAGCAGTGTTGGGACAGGGGTCGGCGAGCAGTACTTC.

The chain uses TRBV30 and TRBJ2-5, with TRBD1 matching 10 bases. Germline loops: CDR1 GTSNPN, CDR2 SVGIG (reference sequence). With 3 bases clipped from V and 4 bases from J, the junction kept 5 bases outside the gene matches. This CDR3 contains 14 residues. In DNA, the CDR3 is TGTGCCTGGAGGACAGGGGGCGGCCCAGAGACCCAGTACTTC. Protein sequence: CAWRTGGGPETQYF.

This clone was picked up one time. V is TRBV2 and J is TRBJ2-2; 11 bases fit TRBD2. Trimming took 8 bases from V and 5 from J; bases not matched to a gene: 4. CDR1 is SNHLY and CDR2 is FYNNEI in the germline V gene. CDR3 length equals 14 residues. This CDR3 reads CASRGLADTGELFF. The CDR3, as DNA: TGTGCCAGCCGGGGACTAGCGGATACCGGGGAGCTGTTTTTT.

This chain joins TRBV11-3 and TRBJ2-5; TRBD1 aligns across 12 bases. Germline values: CDR1 SGHNT, CDR2 YENEEA. CDR3 size: 15 residues. V shed 4 bases and J 5 bases; nucleotides not matched to a gene: 5. The CDR3 coding sequence is TGTGCCAGCAGCTCCGGGACAGGGGGCACCGAGACCCAGTACTTC. Its protein product is CASSSGTGGTETQYF.

V usage is TRBV6-5 and J usage is TRBJ2-5, with D perhaps matching TRBD1 (6 bases). V was cut by 6 bases and J by 4 bases, with 15 bases left in between. The V gene's germline CDR1 is MNHEY and CDR2 SVGAGI. There are 14 residues in the CDR3. CDR3 sequence: CASREQGFRETQYF. The CDR3 nucleotides are TGTGCCAGCAGGGAGCAGGGGTTTCGAGAGACCCAGTACTTC.

The CDR3 nucleotides are TGTGCCAGCAGCCAACCGCACGGGGTGCTATTCGGCTCCTACGAGCAGTACTTC. It translates to CASSQPHGVLFGSYEQYF. The J gene is TRBJ2-7, the V gene TRBV4-2, with D possibly TRBD2 on 5 matching bases. The CDR3 spans 18 residues. Germline V gene lookup returns CDR1 LGHNA and CDR2 YNFKEQ. V was pared by 2 bases and J by 0 bases, with 20 bases between.

This clone was seen just once. The chain is built from TRBV15 and TRBJ2-5, with D possibly being TRBD1 (7 bases). CDR3 length equals 15 residues. The germline gives CDR1 LNHNV, CDR2 YYDKDF (reference sequence). V was shortened by 1 base and J by 5 bases, with 14 bases between the two germline ends. The CDR3 spells CATSRADREVETQYF. In nucleotides, the CDR3 is TGTGCCACCAGCAGAGCCGACAGGGAGGTTGAGACCCAGTACTTC.

V is TRBV10-3 and J is TRBJ2-1; 13 positions agree with TRBD2. Germline CDR1 reads ENHRY; CDR2 reads SYGVKD. Trimming cost V 3 bases and J 5 bases; bases outside gene matches: 1. The CDR3 extends over 15 amino acids. The DNA for the CDR3 is TGTGCCATCAGTGAACTAGCGGGGGGGCACAATGAGCAGTTCTTC. The encoded protein is CAISELAGGHNEQFF.

This clone came up a few times. The chain uses TRBV9 and TRBJ2-3, with 7 bases that match TRBD1. V trimming: 3 bases; J trimming: 2 bases; junction bases outside the gene matches: 3. The CDR3 spans 14 residues. Per germline, CDR1 SGDLS and CDR2 YYNGEE. The CDR3 region is CASSATGFTDTQYF. CDR3 DNA sequence: TGTGCCAGCAGCGCGACAGGGTTCACAGATACGCAGTATTTT. Together with reference TRBV9 and TRBJ2-3, the CDR3 gives the full variable domain: DSGVTQTPKHLITATGQRVTLRCSPRSGDLSVYWYQQSLDQGLQFLIQYYNGEERAKGNILERFSAQQFPDLHSELNLSSLELGDSALYFCASSATGFTDTQYFGPGTRLTVL.

This clone was observed a handful of times. The CDR3 region is CASSISGLGTDTQYF. The CDR3 DNA reads TGTGCCAGTAGTATATCTGGGCTGGGCACAGATACGCAGTATTTT. The rearrangement links TRBV19 to TRBJ2-3; D is unclear. CDR1 is LNHDA and CDR2 is SQIVND in the germline V gene (reference sequence). The CDR3 spans 15 residues. V was pared by 2 bases and J by 1 base, with 10 bases between.

The chain has TRBV30 and TRBJ2-5, with TRBD1 matching 8 bases. V lost 1 base and J lost 9; bases outside the gene matches: 10. Germline V CDR1 and CDR2: GTSNPN, SVGIG (reference sequence). CDR3 length: 14 residues. The CDR3 protein is CAWSAGTGAMAQYF. The CDR3 bases are TGTGCCTGGAGTGCCGGGACAGGAGCCATGGCCCAGTACTTC.

V usage is TRBV13 and J usage is TRBJ2-3; TRBD2 aligns across 13 bases. The CDR3 is 16 amino acids. After removal of 3 bases from V and 4 bases from J, the junction contained 4 bases not matched to a gene. Germline CDR1 PRHDT, CDR2 FYEKMQ (reference sequence). For the CDR3, the DNA is TGTGCCAGCAGCTTTGGACTAGCGGGGGCCGCAGATACGCAGTATTTT. It is translated as CASSFGLAGAADTQYF.

The genes are TRBV5-4 and TRBJ1-1, with TRBD1 matching 8 bases. The V gene end was trimmed by 4 bases and the J gene end by 1 base; junction bases not matched to a gene: 6. The CDR3 covers 15 residues. Germline V lookup: CDR1 SGHNT, CDR2 YYREEE (reference sequence). The CDR3 loop reads CASSRPGTGNTEAFF. The CDR3 DNA follows: TGTGCCAGCAGCAGGCCCGGGACAGGGAACACTGAAGCTTTCTTT.

This clone has only a few counts. The gene calls are TRBV28 and TRBJ1-5, with D hard to call. Germline CDR1 and CDR2: MDHEN and SYDVKM. The V end lost 1 base, the J end lost 0 bases, and 13 bases lay between the germline ends. The length of the CDR3 is 17 residues. Here the CDR3 reads CASSLLVGGNSNQPQHF. The CDR3 DNA sequence: TGTGCCAGCAGTTTATTGGTGGGAGGTAATAGCAATCAGCCCCAGCATTTT.

The V and J genes are TRBV19 and TRBJ2-7; D gene unclear. The CDR3 totals 16 residues. V gave up 0 bases and J gave up 0 bases, with 12 bases separating them. The V gene's germline CDR1 is LNHDA and CDR2 SQIVND (reference sequence). DNA of the CDR3: TGTGCCAGTAGTATAGATCTCCACTGGAGCTCCTACGAGCAGTACTTC. Protein sequence: CASSIDLHWSSYEQYF.

The chain has TRBV7-9 and TRBJ1-3; TRBD1 agrees at 10 bases. J lost 3 bases, V lost 5 bases, and 4 bases had no gene match. This CDR3 has 15 amino acids. CDR1 and CDR2 from the germline V gene are SEHNR and FQNEAQ (reference sequence). The CDR3 nucleotides read TGTGCCAGCAGCGAGACAGGGGGCATTGGAAACACCATATATTTT. Translating gives CASSETGGIGNTIYF. The whole variable domain, filled in from reference TRBV7-9 and TRBJ1-3, reads DTGVSQNPRHKITKRGQNVTFRCDPISEHNRLYWYRQTLGQGPEFLTYFQNEAQLEKSRLLSDRFSAERPKGSFSTLEIQRTEQGDSAMYLCASSETGGIGNTIYFGEGSWLTVV.

The chain has TRBV19 and TRBJ2-5; D is unresolved. The DNA end favors TRBJ2-7, so the J call may be wrong. There are 11 residues in the CDR3. The germline CDR1 and CDR2 sequences are LNHDA and SQIVND (reference sequence). The CDR3 is CASKNHYEQYF. For the CDR3, the DNA is TGTGCCAGTAAAAATCACTACGAGCAGTACTTC.

This clone was picked up one time. V and J are TRBV7-6 and TRBJ2-2; the match to TRBD2 covers 7 bases. Germline loops: CDR1 SGHVS, CDR2 FNYEAQ. Trimming removed 0 bases from V and 6 bases from J; junction bases left unmatched: 7. The CDR3 has 16 amino acids. Here the CDR3 reads CASSLAPGGTAGELFF. The CDR3 nucleotides are TGTGCCAGCAGCTTAGCACCGGGGGGTACCGCCGGGGAGCTGTTTTTT. Together with reference TRBV7-6 and TRBJ2-2, the CDR3 gives the full variable domain: GAGVSQSPRYKVTKRGQDVALRCDPISGHVSLYWYRQALGQGPEFLTYFNYEAQQDKSGLPNDRFSAERPEGSISTLTIQRTEQRDSAMYRCASSLAPGGTAGELFFGEGSRLTVL.